The clone carrying this T cell receptor beta chain was detected only a few times. As yet, its antigen is unknown. This sample was taken from a study of identical twins. Study findings and constraints: A lower insertion count was a feature of abundant cord blood beta clonotypes, with no such feature in memory repertoires.

Looked up from germline, CDR1 is SQVTM and CDR2 is ANQGSEA. The CDR3 is made up of 12 amino acids. Trimming pared 5 bases from V and 8 bases from J, leaving 13 bases between. TCRdb reanalysed the 5' RACE reads using MiXCR and keeps one entry per CDR3 protein. The sample lists under 900,000 distinct CDR3 sequences, roughly an eighth occurring once. The data also belong to a second study, concerning yellow fever vaccine responses in identical twins.

The receptor comes from a young woman in good health. The sequenced material came from PBMCs. This chain connects TRBV29-1 to TRBJ2-1, with TRBD1 as a possible D gene (6 bases). The CDR3 DNA is TGCAGCGTTCTACGACAGGCTGATGAGCAGTTCTTC. Its translation is CSVLRQADEQFF.